The 31 T cell receptor beta chains below were found in one sample sequenced in a study of PD-1 blockade in classical Hodgkin lymphoma. Every patient was affected by relapse after autologous stem cell transplantation, while exposure to brentuximab vedotin was not uniform. Profiling relied on immunoSEQ multiplex PCR, and the TCRdb table lists in-frame clones only, not all of them. The repertoire holds about 93,000 clones, around 90% seen once, with approximately 2.6% in the top ten. The sequencing here drew on peripheral blood mononuclear cells (PBMCs), taken before the second cycle of nivolumab. The receptors stem from a human donor with classical Hodgkin lymphoma.

The table lists this clone with a few counts. The V call is TRBV2, the J call TRBJ1-5; tentatively, D is TRBD1 (6 bases). The CDR3 totals 17 residues. CDR1 is SNHLY and CDR2 is FYNNEI in the germline V gene. The ends were cut back, 6 bases at V and 0 bases at J, with 18 bases in the middle. The CDR3 sequence: CASRVNRALYSNQPQHF. CDR3 DNA: TGTGCCAGCAGGGTCAACAGGGCCCTTTATAGCAATCAGCCCCAGCATTTT. The full variable domain, its missing parts supplied by reference TRBV2 and TRBJ1-5, is EPEVTQTPSHQVTQMGQEVILRCVPISNHLYFYWYRQILGQKVEFLVSFYNNEISEKSEIFDDQFSVERPDGSNFTLKIRSTKLEDSAMYFCASRVNRALYSNQPQHFGDGTRLSIL.

J is TRBJ1-5 and V is TRBV4-2; D gene ambiguous. Germline lookup yields CDR1 LGHNA and CDR2 YNFKEQ. V gave up 0 bases and J gave up 5 bases, with 8 bases separating them. The CDR3 extends over 14 amino acids. CDR3 in amino acids: CASSQDRNDQPQHF. CDR3 DNA sequence: TGTGCCAGCAGCCAAGACAGGAACGATCAGCCCCAGCATTTT.

V gene TRBV27 combines with J gene TRBJ2-7; a possible D gene is TRBD2 (6 bases). This CDR3 is 13 amino acids long. Germline V gene sequence: CDR1 MNHEY, CDR2 SMNVEV (reference sequence). The V end was cut by 2 bases, the J end by 5 bases, with 10 bases between. CDR3 sequence reads: CASSLSLANEQYF. CDR3 sequence (DNA): TGTGCCAGCAGTTTAAGTCTAGCGAACGAGCAGTACTTC.

The CDR3 sequence: CASSSPWRRLNTEAFF. The CDR3 nucleotides are TGTGCCAGCAGTTCCCCTTGGCGGCGGCTGAACACTGAAGCTTTCTTT. The V and J genes are TRBV6-5 and TRBJ1-1, with D hard to call. In germline, CDR1 is MNHEY, CDR2 SVGAGI. V lost 4 bases and J lost 0, with 15 bases in between. The CDR3 spans 16 residues.

The genes are TRBV10-1 and TRBJ2-1; 8 bases line up with TRBD2. CDR3 size: 16 residues. Germline V gives CDR1 WNHNN, CDR2 SYGVQD (reference sequence). V shed 3 bases, J shed 5 bases, and the junction held 9 bases outside the gene matches. DNA of the CDR3: TGCGCCAGCAGTGATGTTAGTAGCGGGAAGAACAATGAGCAGTTCTTC. Translation gives CASSDVSSGKNNEQFF.

The rearrangement uses TRBV6-1 and TRBJ1-4; D remains ambiguous. Germline assignment: CDR1 MNHNS and CDR2 SASEGT. This CDR3 has 10 amino acids. CDR3 bases: TGTGCGTCGGCTAATGAAAAACTGTTTTTT. Protein: CASANEKLFF.

This chain joins TRBV11-2 and TRBJ2-7, with TRBD2 identical over 12 bases. The CDR3 consists of 16 residues. The V segment lost 8 bases and the J segment 6 bases; nucleotides outside the gene matches: 14. CDR1 is SGHAT and CDR2 is FQNNGV in the germline V gene. For the CDR3, the DNA is TGTGCCAGCTCTAGCGGGAGGGCCCTCCGTGGTGGCGAGCAGTACTTC. Translating gives CASSSGRALRGGEQYF. Full variable domain (rest looked up from reference TRBV11-2 and TRBJ2-7): EAGVAQSPRYKIIEKRQSVAFWCNPISGHATLYWYQQILGQGPKLLIQFQNNGVVDDSQLPKDRFSAERLKGVDSTLKIQPAKLEDSAVYLCASSSGRALRGGEQYFGPGTRLTVT.

The rearrangement joins TRBV6-5 to TRBJ1-3, with D perhaps matching TRBD1 (5 bases). Germline loops: CDR1 MNHEY, CDR2 SVGAGI. This CDR3 spans 16 amino acids. The V and J ends lost 1 base and 8 bases respectively, with 18 bases between them. The CDR3 DNA is TGTGCCAGCAGTTACTTCCCCCCCGGGGCCGGGGACACCATATATTTT. This translates into CASSYFPPGAGDTIYF.

The chain combines TRBV27 with TRBJ1-1, with D possibly being TRBD1 (6 bases). The V end was cut by 2 bases, the J end by 4 bases, with 14 bases between. Germline values: CDR1 MNHEY, CDR2 SMNVEV (reference sequence). The CDR3 totals 15 residues. The CDR3, as DNA: TGTGCCAGCAGTTTAGGGTACAGGGCCCCCACTGAAGCTTTCTTT. Protein sequence: CASSLGYRAPTEAFF.

Here the CDR3 reads CAWSGGGSSYEQYF. CDR3 in DNA: TGTGCCTGGAGTGGGGGCGGGAGTTCCTACGAGCAGTACTTC. The chain joins TRBV30 to TRBJ2-7, with 7 bases matching TRBD2. Germline V gene lookup returns CDR1 GTSNPN and CDR2 SVGIG (reference sequence). Germline trimming cut 1 base from V and 1 base from J; bases unmatched to any gene: 4. This CDR3 region has 14 residues. Full variable domain (remainder filled in from reference TRBV30 and TRBJ2-7): SQTIHQWPATLVQPVGSPLSLECTVEGTSNPNLYWYRQAAGRGLQLLFYSVGIGQISSEVPQNLSASRPQDRQFILSSKKLLLSDSGFYLCAWSGGGSSYEQYFGPGTRLTVT.

The chain is built from TRBV30 and TRBJ1-1; 8 bases align to TRBD1. CDR1 and CDR2 (germline): GTSNPN, SVGIG (reference sequence). This CDR3 has 13 amino acids. V lost 5 bases and J lost 2; bases outside the gene matches: 4. CDR3 sequence: CAWRRGQNTEAFF. The CDR3 nucleotides read TGTGCCTGGCGCAGGGGGCAAAACACTGAAGCTTTCTTT.

The gene calls are TRBV2 and TRBJ1-2; D remains unclear. The germline gives CDR1 SNHLY, CDR2 FYNNEI. V was pared by 8 bases and J by 4 bases, with 11 bases between. The CDR3 length is 12 residues. CDR3: CASQFKAYGYTF. The CDR3 coding sequence is TGTGCCAGCCAATTCAAAGCCTATGGCTACACCTTC.

In DNA form, the CDR3 reads TGCAGTGCAAAAGAACAAGAGACCCAGTACTTC. This encodes CSAKEQETQYF. The chain recombines TRBV20-1 with TRBJ2-5; D remains ambiguous. Germline V lookup: CDR1 DFQATT, CDR2 SNEGSKA (reference sequence). Trimming left V 6 bases short and J 2 bases short, with 7 bases between. The CDR3 is 11 residues long.

This chain uses TRBV12-5 with TRBJ2-7, with D tentatively TRBD1 (5 bases). The germline V gene has CDR1 LGHNT and CDR2 FRNRAP. The CDR3 spans 12 residues. CDR3 coding DNA: TGTGCCGTCGAAGGCAGGGTCCACGAGCAGTACTTC. Residues: CAVEGRVHEQYF.

This clone was found once. This chain links TRBV7-9 with TRBJ2-2; 10 bases line up with TRBD1. CDR1 and CDR2 (germline): SEHNR, FQNEAQ (reference sequence). Germline trimming cut 5 bases from V and 1 base from J; bases unmatched to any gene: 10. The CDR3 consists of 18 residues. This CDR3 is CASSPMTGGRMNTGELFF. In nucleotides, the CDR3 is TGTGCCAGCAGCCCCATGACAGGGGGCCGGATGAACACCGGGGAGCTGTTTTTT.

This sequence joins TRBV6-5 and TRBJ2-1; 12 positions agree with TRBD2. V lost 6 bases and J lost 5; bases outside the gene matches: 5. The CDR3 length is 15 residues. Germline assignment: CDR1 MNHEY and CDR2 SVGAGI. The DNA of the CDR3 is TGTGCCAGCAGGGTTCTAGCGGGAGGGGACAATGAGCAGTTCTTC. Amino acid sequence: CASRVLAGGDNEQFF.

The chain joins TRBV19 to TRBJ2-1; 9 nucleotides match TRBD1. J lost 9 bases, V lost 8 bases, and 11 bases had no gene match. In germline, CDR1 is LNHDA, CDR2 SQIVND (reference sequence). The CDR3 has 14 residues. In DNA form, the CDR3 reads TGTGCCAGTGCGGGACAGGGAGGGCCGAGTGAGCAGTTCTTC. Residues: CASAGQGGPSEQFF.

The rearrangement links TRBV28 to TRBJ1-2; D might be TRBD1 (6 bases). The CDR3 is made up of 14 amino acids. Trimming stripped 5 bases from V and 0 bases from J, with 10 bases between. Germline lookup yields CDR1 MDHEN and CDR2 SYDVKM. The CDR3 is CASSRDRPNYGYTF. The CDR3 DNA sequence: TGTGCCAGCAGTCGTGACAGGCCTAACTATGGCTACACCTTC.

With respect to this clone: The sample carries other DNA sequences with the same CDR3. This chain links TRBV6-5 with TRBJ2-5; D gene unclear. The CDR3 loop spans 15 amino acids. V was shortened by 0 bases and J by 2 bases, with 10 bases between the two germline ends. Germline V gene data show CDR1 as MNHEY and CDR2 as SVGAGI. The CDR3 DNA is TGTGCCAGCAGTTACTCGATCAACAGACAAGAGACCCAGTACTTC. This encodes CASSYSINRQETQYF.

The rearrangement links TRBV28 to TRBJ2-7, with D tentatively TRBD1 (5 bases). Trimming took off 10 bases at V and 3 bases at J, with 10 bases between the two ends. The CDR3 totals 11 residues. Germline V lookup: CDR1 MDHEN, CDR2 SYDVKM. DNA for the CDR3: TGTGCCACACGACAGAACTACGAGCAGTACTTC. Translating it yields CATRQNYEQYF.

CDR3 residues: CASSLGQGASAFF. The CDR3 DNA sequence: TGTGCCAGCTCACTCGGACAGGGTGCTTCGGCTTTCTTT. V gene TRBV18 combines with J gene TRBJ1-1, with 8 nucleotides matching TRBD1. The CDR3 totals 13 residues. Germline CDR1 and CDR2: KGHSH and LQKENI. The V segment lost 4 bases and the J segment 11 bases; nucleotides outside the gene matches: 9.

The chain recombines TRBV5-8 with TRBJ2-7, with D possibly called TRBD1 or TRBD2 (5 bases each). This CDR3 is 15 amino acids long. CDR1 SGHTS and CDR2 YDEGEE come from the germline V gene. The V and J ends lost 3 bases and 2 bases respectively, with 15 bases between them. In DNA, the CDR3 is TGTGCCAGCAGCTCCCACCGGGACGGAACCTACGAGCAGTACTTC. As protein: CASSSHRDGTYEQYF.

V usage is TRBV5-1 and J usage is TRBJ1-4, with D possibly matching TRBD1 (5 bases). The V end was cut by 3 bases, the J end by 5 bases, with 14 bases between. Germline V gene sequence: CDR1 SGHRS, CDR2 YFSETQ. The CDR3 is made up of 15 amino acids. CDR3 region: CASSSGDGRNEKLFF. CDR3 nucleotides: TGCGCCAGCAGCTCGGGGGATGGCAGAAATGAAAAACTGTTTTTT.

The V gene is TRBV27, the J gene TRBJ2-7; D is undetermined. Deletions cut 4 bases from V and 0 bases from J, with 13 bases between. Per the germline V gene, CDR1 is MNHEY and CDR2 is SMNVEV (reference sequence). This CDR3 contains 15 residues. The CDR3 nucleotides are TGTGCCAGCAGTTGGGGTCCAGGCAGCTCCTACGAGCAGTACTTC. Residues: CASSWGPGSSYEQYF.

The chain carries TRBV5-4 and TRBJ2-7, with D possibly matching TRBD2 (5 bases). The germline gives CDR1 SGHNT, CDR2 YYREEE (reference sequence). V dropped 6 bases and J dropped 5 bases, with 15 bases sitting between them. The CDR3 length is 13 residues. This chain's CDR3 is CASNAQIGDEQYF. CDR3 coding DNA: TGTGCCAGCAACGCACAGATCGGGGACGAGCAGTACTTC.

V and J are TRBV10-3 and TRBJ2-2; a possible D gene is TRBD2 (5 bases). The CDR3 runs 16 residues. Deletions cut 4 bases from V and 4 bases from J, with 16 bases between. CDR1 and CDR2 (germline): ENHRY, SYGVKD. The CDR3 DNA reads TGTGCCATCAGTGTTTTTGGCGGAGAGGGCACCGGGGAGCTGTTTTTT. This encodes CAISVFGGEGTGELFF.

The rearrangement joins TRBV28 to TRBJ2-5; TRBD2 agrees at 8 bases. Germline trimming cut 8 bases from V and 5 bases from J; bases unmatched to any gene: 10. Germline V gives CDR1 MDHEN, CDR2 SYDVKM. The CDR3 covers 14 residues. CDR3 DNA sequence: TGTGCCAGCTCAAACAGCGGGAGAGGCGAGACCCAGTACTTC. Its translation: CASSNSGRGETQYF.

The chain joins TRBV7-8 to TRBJ2-2; TRBD1 agrees at 7 bases. CDR3 length equals 14 residues. Trimming at V came to 10 bases and at J to 3 bases, leaving 8 bases not matched to a gene. The germline gives CDR1 SGHVS, CDR2 FQNEAQ. CDR3 residues: CAIFTRGHTGELFF. The CDR3 DNA reads as TGTGCCATCTTTACTAGGGGGCACACCGGGGAGCTGTTTTTT.

V gene TRBV6-5 combines with J gene TRBJ1-3; 8 positions match TRBD1. Germline V lookup: CDR1 MNHEY, CDR2 SVGAGI. The CDR3 covers 15 residues. The ends lost 7 bases at V and 4 bases at J; junction bases unmatched: 9. This CDR3 reads CASTFLTGGGNTIYF. In nucleotides, the CDR3 is TGTGCCAGCACCTTCCTAACAGGGGGGGGAAACACCATATATTTT.

J is TRBJ2-1 and V is TRBV11-3, with unresolved D. Deletions cut 0 bases from V and 5 bases from J, with 8 bases between. Per germline, CDR1 SGHNT and CDR2 YENEEA. The CDR3 loop spans 14 amino acids. This CDR3 reads CASSLESTNNEQFF. CDR3 coding DNA: TGTGCCAGCAGCTTAGAATCTACCAACAATGAGCAGTTCTTC.

This clone showed up just once. The chain has TRBV28 and TRBJ2-1; no clear D. Trimming cost V 5 bases and J 9 bases, with 8 bases left between them. CDR1 MDHEN and CDR2 SYDVKM come from the germline V gene. The CDR3 loop spans 11 amino acids. The CDR3 sequence is CASSIPREQFF. The CDR3 coding sequence is TGTGCCAGCAGTATTCCGCGTGAGCAGTTCTTC.